These T cell receptor beta chains were read from a single sample in a study of blood T cell repertoires in COVID-19. Sequencing used immunoSEQ multiplex PCR; TCRdb keeps in-frame clones, though not all of them. The sample shows around 45,000 clones, 82% of them seen only once. Sequenced sample: peripheral blood. All receptors come from a woman in her fifties or sixties with acute or convalescent COVID-19. The CDR3 runs from the conserved cysteine through the conserved F or W. A clone size is listed for some rows: how often the clone was seen (once, few, many), or a class if it is expanded.

TRBV27	TRBJ2-3	.	CASGGDPITDTQYF
TRBV5-1	TRBJ1-1	.	CASSQDRAGTEAFF
TRBV7-3	TRBJ1-1	.	CASSPLIWQGNTEAFF
TRBV30	TRBJ2-4	.	CAWSLGTSKNIQYF
TRBV2	TRBJ2-7	.	CASTLPRDRDYEQYF
TRBV20-1	TRBJ1-1	.	CSATGNTEAFF
TRBV5-1	TRBJ2-5	.	CASSRTSGGAGETQYF
TRBV14	TRBJ2-1	.	CASSRLAGRDNEQFF
TRBV19	TRBJ1-1	.	CASSIGTGSAEAFF
TRBV19	TRBJ1-4	.	CASSPGSEKLFF
TRBV19	TRBJ2-1	few	CASSLPLGAGNNNEQFF
TRBV5-1	TRBJ1-1	few	CASRRQGRTEAFF
TRBV27	TRBJ1-1	.	CASNRQGGNTEAFF
TRBV30	TRBJ2-3	.	CAWSRGPGGTLFDTQYF
TRBV6-1	TRBJ1-5	once	CASSEEGSFQPQHF
TRBV11-3	TRBJ2-6	.	CASSFRSGNSGANVLTF
TRBV27	TRBJ2-1	.	CASSSNGLAGGDEQFF
TRBV4-3	TRBJ2-7	.	CASSQDVGSYEQYF
TRBV5-1	TRBJ2-7	few	CASSVGTEKYF
TRBV3-1/TRBV3-2	TRBJ2-5	.	CASSRTSGGRRETQYF
TRBV6-2/TRBV6-3	TRBJ2-5	.	CASSSGGEQETQYF
TRBV4-2	TRBJ2-3	.	CASSQEGTSGGAVADTQYF
TRBV7-6	TRBJ2-7	.	CASSASRTAYEQYF
TRBV25-1	TRBJ1-2	few	CASSELATGTGHYGYTF
TRBV5-4	TRBJ1-2	.	CASSRDRNYGYTF
TRBV30	TRBJ1-3	.	CAWQGRSGNTIYF
TRBV11-1	TRBJ2-7	.	CASSLMGQRNTMQYF
TRBV5-5	TRBJ1-1	.	CASSIRQGDEAFF
TRBV10-2	TRBJ2-1	.	CASSTPDRARNEQFF
TRBV5-6	TRBJ2-5	.	CASSLRTGEGETQYF
TRBV18	TRBJ2-4	.	CASRGITKNIQYF
TRBV10-2	TRBJ1-4	.	CASRNTGGRYPSGEKLFF
TRBV7-2	TRBJ2-2	.	CASSRGEAGGPDGELFF
TRBV6-1	TRBJ2-7	.	CASSDVSESYEQYF
TRBV21-1	TRBJ1-2	.	CASSKRPKGAPMGYTF
TRBV3-1/TRBV3-2	TRBJ1-2	.	CASSQISGGYTF